Below are 31 T cell receptor beta chains sequenced from a single sample in a study of blood T cell repertoires in COVID-19. The protocol was immunoSEQ multiplex PCR, while the TCRdb copy is restricted to in-frame clones and leaves out a portion. The table lists some 70,000 clones, roughly 89% of them singletons. The material sequenced was peripheral blood. These receptors all come from a man over 45 with active COVID-19.

The chain uses TRBV6-5 and TRBJ2-1; the match to TRBD1 covers 7 bases. Germline V gene data show CDR1 as MNHEY and CDR2 as SVGAGI. J lost 10 bases, V lost 4 bases, and 1 base had no gene match. This CDR3 contains 11 residues. In nucleotides, the CDR3 is TGTGCCAGCAGTTGGACAGGCGAGCAGTTCTTC. It specifies CASSWTGEQFF.

The chain recombines TRBV6-5 with TRBJ1-1, with D maybe TRBD1 (6 bases). V was trimmed by 4 bases and J by 2 bases, leaving 11 bases between them. The V gene's germline CDR1 is MNHEY and CDR2 SVGAGI. The CDR3 runs to 14 residues. In nucleotides, the CDR3 is TGTGCCAGCAGTTTACAGGGTACAAACACTGAAGCTTTCTTT. Protein sequence: CASSLQGTNTEAFF.

This clone was counted once. The rearrangement joins TRBV9 to TRBJ2-3; TRBD2 agrees at 10 bases. The CDR3 loop spans 14 amino acids. V was pared by 4 bases and J by 3 bases, with 2 bases of the junction left unmatched. Germline values: CDR1 SGDLS, CDR2 YYNGEE. The CDR3 sequence is CASSLAGGTDTQYF. The CDR3 bases are TGTGCCAGCAGCTTAGCGGGGGGAACAGATACGCAGTATTTT. The full variable domain, completed using reference TRBV9 and TRBJ2-3, is DSGVTQTPKHLITATGQRVTLRCSPRSGDLSVYWYQQSLDQGLQFLIQYYNGEERAKGNILERFSAQQFPDLHSELNLSSLELGDSALYFCASSLAGGTDTQYFGPGTRLTVL.

V usage is TRBV29-1 and J usage is TRBJ2-1; 9 bases map to TRBD2. This CDR3 has 14 amino acids. After removal of 7 bases from V and 13 bases from J, the junction contained 17 bases not matched to a gene. Germline V gene data show CDR1 as SQVTM and CDR2 as ANQGSEA. CDR3 nucleotides: TGCAGCGCCGTTAGCGGGGGCCCCTCCTTGGGACAGTTCTTC. Amino acids: CSAVSGGPSLGQFF.

V usage is TRBV29-1 and J usage is TRBJ2-7, with 10 bases matching TRBD1. Trimming at V came to 6 bases and at J to 2 bases, leaving 1 base not matched to a gene. The germline V gene has CDR1 SQVTM and CDR2 ANQGSEA. The CDR3 has 12 residues. The CDR3 nucleotides are TGCAGCGTGGGGACAGGGGCCTACGAGCAGTACTTC. This sequence encodes CSVGTGAYEQYF.

The chain has TRBV7-2 and TRBJ2-1, with TRBD2 matching over 7 bases. V lost 3 bases and J lost 6; bases outside the gene matches: 11. Looked up from germline, CDR1 is SGHTA and CDR2 is FQGNSA. The CDR3 extends over 16 amino acids. The CDR3 region has the DNA TGTGCCAGCAGCTTCAGGCCAGCGGGGCTGGTCAATGAGCAGTTCTTC. The encoded protein is CASSFRPAGLVNEQFF.

The CDR3 spells CASSSGTGGFGRDNEQFF. The CDR3 DNA is TGTGCCAGCAGTTCCGGGACAGGGGGCTTTGGCAGGGACAATGAGCAGTTCTTC. V usage is TRBV6-2 or TRBV6-3 and J usage is TRBJ2-1; 12 bases agree with TRBD1. Germline V lookup: CDR1 MNHEY, CDR2 SVGEGT. The V segment lost 4 bases and the J segment 5 bases; nucleotides outside the gene matches: 12. CDR3 size: 18 residues.

The rearrangement joins TRBV14 to TRBJ1-2, with D unclear. The CDR3 has 14 residues. Trimming pared 3 bases from V and 4 bases from J, leaving 12 bases between. Germline CDR1 SGHDN, CDR2 FVKESK. The CDR3 loop is CASSQQAESYGYTF. The CDR3 DNA reads as TGTGCCAGCAGCCAGCAGGCAGAGAGCTATGGCTACACCTTC. The full variable domain, its missing parts supplied by reference TRBV14 and TRBJ1-2, is EAGVTQFPSHSVIEKGQTVTLRCDPISGHDNLYWYRRVMGKEIKFLLHFVKESKQDESGMPNNRFLAERTGGTYSTLKVQPAELEDSGVYFCASSQQAESYGYTFGSGTRLTVV.

This sequence joins TRBV19 and TRBJ1-1; D possibly corresponds to TRBD1 (5 bases). Germline CDR1 LNHDA, CDR2 SQIVND (reference sequence). Trimming shortened V by 4 bases and J by 4 bases, and 13 bases separated the two germline ends. This CDR3 has 14 amino acids. The CDR3 loop reads CASSKAWGGTEAFF. The CDR3 region has the DNA TGTGCCAGTAGTAAAGCCTGGGGGGGCACTGAAGCTTTCTTT.

The chain carries TRBV7-9 and TRBJ2-1; maybe TRBD1 (6 bases). Looked up from germline, CDR1 is SEHNR and CDR2 is FQNEAQ (reference sequence). The V end was cut by 5 bases, the J end by 2 bases, with 10 bases between. The CDR3 totals 14 residues. The CDR3 DNA follows: TGTGCCAGCAGCGGGCAGGGGACCTACAATGAGCAGTTCTTC. Protein product: CASSGQGTYNEQFF.

This clone was seen a few times. CDR3 sequence reads: CASSAGALAYGYTF. CDR3 DNA sequence: TGTGCCAGCTCAGCGGGCGCATTAGCGTATGGCTACACCTTC. The J gene is TRBJ1-2, the V gene TRBV18; no firm D call. V lost 5 bases, J lost 5 bases, and 15 bases lay in between. The CDR3 loop spans 14 amino acids. Germline V gives CDR1 KGHSH, CDR2 LQKENI.

The sample holds one count of this clone. The V gene is TRBV10-1, the J gene TRBJ2-5, with D unresolved. Per germline, CDR1 WNHNN and CDR2 SYGVQD (reference sequence). The CDR3 totals 13 residues. The V end was cut by 4 bases, the J end by 5 bases, with 11 bases between. CDR3 sequence: CASSATLEETQYF. The CDR3 DNA is TGCGCCAGCAGTGCGACCTTGGAGGAGACCCAGTACTTC.

This chain joins TRBV4-1 and TRBJ2-7, with 7 bases identical to TRBD2. From germline, CDR1 is MGHRA and CDR2 YSYEKL. The CDR3 is 15 amino acids. With V trimmed by 0 bases and J by 3 bases, 5 bases remained unmatched. The CDR3 DNA sequence: TGCGCCAGCAGCCAAGATCGGGGGGTCAACTACGAGCAGTACTTC. Translation: CASSQDRGVNYEQYF.

V gene TRBV7-2 combines with J gene TRBJ2-7, with TRBD1 matching over 7 bases. After removal of 3 bases from V and 4 bases from J, the junction contained 6 bases not matched to a gene. This CDR3 region has 14 residues. CDR1 is SGHTA and CDR2 is FQGNSA in the germline V gene. The CDR3 nucleotides are TGTGCCAGCAGCTTCGGGACAGCTAGTTACGAGCAGTACTTC. It is translated as CASSFGTASYEQYF.

The V call is TRBV7-8, the J call TRBJ2-7, with 8 bases matching TRBD2. Unmatched junction bases numbered 2, after V lost 3 bases and J lost 4 bases. This CDR3 is built from 13 residues. Germline values: CDR1 SGHVS, CDR2 FQNEAQ. The CDR3: CASSFSGGYEQYF. The CDR3 DNA is TGTGCCAGCAGCTTCAGCGGGGGTTACGAGCAGTACTTC.

The chain uses TRBV19 and TRBJ2-2; tentative D call: TRBD1 (6 bases). The CDR3 is made up of 16 amino acids. Germline V gene sequence: CDR1 LNHDA, CDR2 SQIVND (reference sequence). Trimming pared 6 bases from V and 0 bases from J, leaving 14 bases between. The CDR3 DNA sequence: TGTGCCAGTAGCCCTCTAGGGACATCGAACACCGGGGAGCTGTTTTTT. Amino acids: CASSPLGTSNTGELFF.

This rearrangement joins TRBV12-3 or TRBV12-4 to TRBJ2-3; 7 bases match TRBD2. J gave up 2 bases and V 11 bases, and 7 bases lay outside the gene matches. This CDR3 is 13 amino acids long. This CDR3 is CARRLAPTDTQYF. The CDR3 DNA reads as TGTGCCCGCCGACTAGCTCCCACAGATACGCAGTATTTT.

J is TRBJ1-6 and V is TRBV2; 12 bases agree with TRBD1. CDR3 length: 15 amino acids. Germline-derived CDR1 and CDR2 are SNHLY and FYNNEI. V lost 8 bases, J lost 10 bases, and 9 bases stayed unmatched. CDR3: CASLWDRGRRSPLHF. The CDR3 DNA is TGTGCCAGCCTGTGGGACAGGGGGCGAAGATCACCCCTCCACTTT.

The chain employs TRBV11-2 and TRBJ2-3, with 8 bases identical to TRBD2. Germline values: CDR1 SGHAT, CDR2 FQNNGV. Unmatched junction bases numbered 11, after V lost 5 bases and J lost 4 bases. CDR3 size: 16 residues. CDR3 region: CASSAAGGQVSDTQYF. CDR3 coding DNA: TGTGCCAGCAGCGCCGCGGGGGGCCAGGTTTCAGATACGCAGTATTTT.

This chain connects TRBV19 to TRBJ2-1, with 8 bases identical to TRBD2. This CDR3 comprises 15 residues. Germline CDR1 LNHDA, CDR2 SQIVND (reference sequence). V shed 4 bases and J 2 bases; nucleotides not matched to a gene: 4. The CDR3 spells CASSRTGGAYNEQFF. The CDR3, as DNA: TGTGCCAGTAGTAGAACCGGGGGGGCCTACAATGAGCAGTTCTTC.

The chain links TRBV5-1 to TRBJ2-1; 8 bases line up with TRBD1. After removal of 5 bases from V and 5 bases from J, the junction contained 0 bases not matched to a gene. Germline lookup yields CDR1 SGHRS and CDR2 YFSETQ. CDR3 length: 12 residues. CDR3: CASRDRDNEQFF. As DNA, the CDR3 is TGCGCCAGCAGGGACAGGGACAATGAGCAGTTCTTC.

The table lists this clone with a count of one. The chain couples TRBV12-3 or TRBV12-4 to TRBJ2-5; TRBD2 might be the D (5 bases). This CDR3 is 12 amino acids long. V was cut by 4 bases and J by 9 bases, with 12 bases left in between. The CDR3: CASSSASGAQYF. CDR3 nucleotides: TGTGCCAGCAGTTCAGCCTCCGGGGCCCAGTACTTC.

CDR3 loop: CASSGYSGTSGGDTQYF. DNA of the CDR3: TGTGCCAGCAGCGGGTACTCTGGGACTAGCGGGGGGGATACGCAGTATTTT. The V and J genes are TRBV9 and TRBJ2-3; TRBD2 aligns across 15 bases. Germline V gives CDR1 SGDLS, CDR2 YYNGEE. The CDR3 covers 17 residues. The V segment lost 3 bases and the J segment 6 bases; nucleotides outside the gene matches: 8.

V and J are TRBV7-2 and TRBJ2-5, with D tentatively TRBD2 (5 bases). CDR3 size: 15 residues. Deletions cut 2 bases from V and 2 bases from J, with 12 bases between. Germline V gene lookup returns CDR1 SGHTA and CDR2 FQGNSA. The CDR3 region is CASSLLGDIQETQYF. CDR3 DNA: TGTGCCAGCAGCTTATTGGGAGATATACAAGAGACCCAGTACTTC.

The chain couples TRBV7-2 to TRBJ1-2, with D possibly being TRBD1 (5 bases). The V gene's germline CDR1 is SGHTA and CDR2 FQGNSA. The V end lost 4 bases, the J end lost 6 bases, and 12 bases lay between the germline ends. The CDR3 loop spans 13 amino acids. The CDR3 loop reads CASSSRVFNGYTF. As DNA, the CDR3 is TGTGCCAGCAGCTCCAGGGTGTTTAATGGCTACACCTTC.

In its sample, this clone was seen a few times. This sequence joins TRBV14 and TRBJ1-6, with D possibly TRBD1 on 5 matching bases. Deletions cut 1 base from V and 10 bases from J, with 14 bases between. Germline CDR1 and CDR2: SGHDN and FVKESK. This CDR3 region has 15 residues. The CDR3, as DNA: TGTGCCAGCAGCCAAGGGGGGGGATGGCGCTCACCCCTCCACTTT. It encodes CASSQGGGWRSPLHF.

The chain uses TRBV6-5 and TRBJ1-1; the D is unclear. The CDR3 has 11 amino acids. The germline V gene encodes CDR1 MNHEY and CDR2 SVGAGI. V was cut by 7 bases and J by 1 base, with 4 bases left in between. The CDR3 DNA follows: TGTGCCAGCAATAGGAACACTGAAGCTTTCTTT. Amino acids: CASNRNTEAFF.

The rearrangement joins TRBV6-5 to TRBJ2-5; a weak D match, TRBD2 (5 bases). Germline assignment: CDR1 MNHEY and CDR2 SVGAGI. This CDR3 contains 15 residues. V lost 0 bases and J 5 bases, leaving 13 bases between the germline ends. The CDR3 coding sequence is TGTGCCAGCAGTTACTCGGGAAGCGGTGGGGAGACCCAGTACTTC. Translating gives CASSYSGSGGETQYF.

The V call is TRBV7-2, the J call TRBJ2-7; maybe TRBD1 (6 bases). The CDR3 has 16 residues. Germline V gene lookup returns CDR1 SGHTA and CDR2 FQGNSA. V lost 5 bases, J lost 0 bases, and 17 bases lay in between. CDR3 loop: CASSRPWAGDSYEQYF. The CDR3 DNA follows: TGTGCCAGCAGCCGTCCCTGGGCAGGGGACTCCTACGAGCAGTACTTC.

The chain couples TRBV10-2 to TRBJ1-3; TRBD1 agrees at 7 bases. V trimming: 5 bases; J trimming: 8 bases; junction bases outside the gene matches: 12. The CDR3 runs 15 residues. CDR1 WSHSY and CDR2 SAAADI come from the germline V gene. The CDR3 protein is CASSPFDRVGDTIYF. The CDR3 region has the DNA TGCGCCAGCAGTCCATTTGACAGGGTGGGAGACACCATATATTTT.

The rearrangement uses TRBV7-8 and TRBJ2-2; the D gene is possibly TRBD2 (5 bases). The length of the CDR3 is 17 residues. The germline V and J ends were trimmed by 5 bases and 7 bases, with 23 bases remaining between them. In germline, CDR1 is SGHVS, CDR2 FQNEAQ. The CDR3, as DNA: TGTGCCAGCAGCCCCCTACGACTGATGGTACTAGGCGGGGAGCTGTTTTTT. Protein: CASSPLRLMVLGGELFF.